This entry lists 27 T cell receptor beta chains sequenced from one sample in a study of CD8+ T cells in alopecia areata. RNA extraction and reverse transcription yielded cDNA as sequencing template. This table comes from immunoSEQ multiplex PCR, and its TCRdb copy is limited to in-frame clones, with some not included. Here the sample spans around 140,000 clones, more than 85% being singletons. Treatment indicated: oral pan-JAK inhibitor, 5-10 mg twice daily. Here the sequenced sample was CD8+ T cells sorted from blood, taken at week 4, from a patient treated with tofacitinib. Source of these receptors: a human donor with alopecia areata.

The chain employs TRBV5-4 and TRBJ2-7, with 7 bases lining up with TRBD2. After removal of 0 bases from V and 1 base from J, the junction contained 4 bases not matched to a gene. This CDR3 has 15 amino acids. Germline V gene lookup returns CDR1 SGHNT and CDR2 YYREEE (reference sequence). The CDR3 sequence: CASSLVASGSYEQYF. The CDR3, as DNA: TGTGCCAGCAGCTTGGTCGCTAGCGGATCCTACGAGCAGTACTTC.

The chain employs TRBV7-8 and TRBJ2-2, with 8 bases identical to TRBD2. V lost 5 bases and J lost 6; bases outside the gene matches: 8. From germline, CDR1 is SGHVS and CDR2 FQNEAQ. There are 15 residues in the CDR3. The DNA for the CDR3 is TGTGCCAGCAGCCTGAGCGGGAGTTGGGCCGGGGAGCTGTTTTTT. Its protein is CASSLSGSWAGELFF. The whole variable domain, filled in from reference TRBV7-8 and TRBJ2-2, reads GAGVSQSPRYKVAKRGQDVALRCDPISGHVSLFWYQQALGQGPEFLTYFQNEAQLDKSGLPSDRFFAERPEGSVSTLKIQRTQQEDSAVYLCASSLSGSWAGELFFGEGSRLTVL.

V gene TRBV7-9 combines with J gene TRBJ2-1, with no clear D. From germline, CDR1 is SEHNR and CDR2 FQNEAQ (reference sequence). The CDR3 has 15 amino acids. V was clipped by 5 bases and J by 11 bases, with 22 bases between them. The CDR3 DNA is TGTGCCAGCAGCCAACATCCACGGCTGGGAATCCAGCAGTTCTTC. Its translation: CASSQHPRLGIQQFF.

The rearrangement uses TRBV27 and TRBJ2-5; 8 positions agree with TRBD2. Germline V gives CDR1 MNHEY, CDR2 SMNVEV (reference sequence). V shed 5 bases, J shed 5 bases, and the junction held 7 bases outside the gene matches. The CDR3 is 14 amino acids. DNA of the CDR3: TGTGCCAGCAGTATGAGCGGGAGACCGGAGACCCAGTACTTC. Encoded protein: CASSMSGRPETQYF.

This chain uses TRBV27 with TRBJ2-1; D gene unclear. The germline V gene encodes CDR1 MNHEY and CDR2 SMNVEV (reference sequence). The ends were cut back, 4 bases at V and 9 bases at J, with 13 bases in the middle. This CDR3 has 13 amino acids. Here the CDR3 DNA reads TGTGCCAGCAGTTCCTACAGTGAGGCTGAGCAGTTCTTC. Translated: CASSSYSEAEQFF.

The chain has TRBV15 and TRBJ1-5; D gene ambiguous. CDR3 size: 13 residues. CDR1 and CDR2 from the germline V gene are LNHNV and YYDKDF (reference sequence). V dropped 3 bases and J dropped 6 bases, with 9 bases sitting between them. This CDR3 is CATSSRRAQPQHF. CDR3 in DNA: TGTGCCACCAGCAGCCGAAGGGCTCAGCCCCAGCATTTT.

This chain links TRBV30 with TRBJ2-3; D could derive from TRBD1 or TRBD2 (5 bases each). Germline CDR1 and CDR2: GTSNPN and SVGIG (reference sequence). The CDR3 length is 13 residues. V lost 2 bases to trimming and J lost 1 base, with 7 bases between them. The CDR3 spells CAWSRGGTDTQYF. DNA of the CDR3: TGTGCCTGGAGTAGAGGGGGCACAGATACGCAGTATTTT.

V and J are TRBV4-2 and TRBJ2-1; TRBD2 agrees at 8 bases. CDR3 length: 17 residues. The germline CDR1 and CDR2 sequences are LGHNA and YNFKEQ. After removal of 0 bases from V and 4 bases from J, the junction contained 8 bases not matched to a gene. This CDR3 is CASSQDYGGGPYNEQFF. The DNA of the CDR3 is TGTGCCAGCAGCCAAGACTATGGCGGGGGGCCTTACAATGAGCAGTTCTTC.

This chain uses TRBV11-2 with TRBJ2-3, with D possibly TRBD2 on 5 matching bases. Trimming cost V 5 bases and J 4 bases, with 10 bases left between them. The germline CDR1 and CDR2 sequences are SGHAT and FQNNGV. The CDR3 totals 13 residues. The CDR3 protein is CASSPAGSDTQYF. CDR3 nucleotide sequence: TGTGCCAGCAGCCCCGCGGGTTCAGATACGCAGTATTTT. Filled out from reference TRBV11-2 and TRBJ2-3, the complete variable domain reads EAGVAQSPRYKIIEKRQSVAFWCNPISGHATLYWYQQILGQGPKLLIQFQNNGVVDDSQLPKDRFSAERLKGVDSTLKIQPAKLEDSAVYLCASSPAGSDTQYFGPGTRLTVL.

The chain joins TRBV29-1 to TRBJ2-7, with 7 bases aligning to TRBD1. Per germline, CDR1 SQVTM and CDR2 ANQGSEA. CDR3 size: 12 residues. V shed 6 bases, J shed 5 bases, and the junction held 7 bases outside the gene matches. CDR3 DNA sequence: TGCAGCGTCACTAGGGGGCTGAACGAGCAGTACTTC. Residues: CSVTRGLNEQYF.

The chain combines TRBV29-1 with TRBJ1-1; no firm D call. The CDR3 is 14 residues long. The germline V gene encodes CDR1 SQVTM and CDR2 ANQGSEA. Trimming took off 4 bases at V and 4 bases at J, with 16 bases between the two ends. For the CDR3, the DNA is TGCAGCGTTGCGGGCAGAGAAGGTATCACTGAAGCTTTCTTT. Protein sequence: CSVAGREGITEAFF.

The CDR3 coding sequence is TGCAGCGTTGAGGGGCCCGGACTAGGAGACTCCTACGAGCAGTACTTC. This translates into CSVEGPGLGDSYEQYF. J is TRBJ2-7 and V is TRBV29-1; 7 bases fit TRBD2. Germline V gene data show CDR1 as SQVTM and CDR2 as ANQGSEA. The CDR3 runs to 16 residues. Germline trimming cut 3 bases from V and 0 bases from J; bases unmatched to any gene: 11.

The chain recombines TRBV4-1 with TRBJ2-5; D ambiguous. The CDR3 totals 12 residues. Germline V CDR1 and CDR2: MGHRA, YSYEKL. Trimming took 0 bases from V and 5 from J, leaving 4 bases between them. CDR3 sequence (DNA): TGCGCCAGCAGCCAAGAGGCGGAGACCCAGTACTTC. Translating it yields CASSQEAETQYF.

V is TRBV4-1 and J is TRBJ2-1; D not certain. This CDR3 has 15 amino acids. V was shortened by 2 bases and J by 7 bases, with 15 bases between the two germline ends. Germline V gene lookup returns CDR1 MGHRA and CDR2 YSYEKL. DNA of the CDR3: TGCGCCAGCAGCCAACCCGAATTTGTTGGGAATGAGCAGTTCTTC. Amino acids: CASSQPEFVGNEQFF.

The V call is TRBV4-1, the J call TRBJ2-3, with 12 bases that match TRBD2. V gave up 5 bases and J gave up 2 bases; unmatched junction bases: 5. Germline-derived CDR1 and CDR2 are MGHRA and YSYEKL. The CDR3 has 16 amino acids. The DNA for the CDR3 is TGCGCCAGCAGCGAGACTAGCGGGAGACACACAGATACGCAGTATTTT. It is translated as CASSETSGRHTDTQYF.

This rearrangement joins TRBV28 to TRBJ2-7; D might be TRBD2 (6 bases). There are 18 residues in the CDR3. Per germline, CDR1 MDHEN and CDR2 SYDVKM. Trimming stripped 1 base from V and 3 bases from J, with 22 bases between. The CDR3: CASSLSPSGSPLHYEQYF. CDR3 DNA: TGTGCCAGCAGTTTATCCCCCAGCGGGTCCCCCCTTCACTACGAGCAGTACTTC.

The gene calls are TRBV4-2 and TRBJ2-5, with 9 bases lining up with TRBD2. The CDR3 contains 16 residues. V shed 4 bases, J shed 7 bases, and the junction held 13 bases outside the gene matches. Per germline, CDR1 LGHNA and CDR2 YNFKEQ. In nucleotides, the CDR3 is TGTGCCAGCAGCCCCGAGGCTAGCGGGGCGGGGAGGACCCAGTACTTC. Its translation is CASSPEASGAGRTQYF.

The rearrangement joins TRBV13 to TRBJ2-5; weak D call: TRBD2 (6 bases). Looked up from germline, CDR1 is PRHDT and CDR2 is FYEKMQ (reference sequence). The V end was cut by 8 bases, the J end by 1 base, with 8 bases between. The CDR3 covers 12 residues. In DNA, the CDR3 is TGTGCCAGCGGAGCGGGCCAAGAGACCCAGTACTTC. Its translation is CASGAGQETQYF.

J is TRBJ2-3 and V is TRBV29-1; D is ambiguous. CDR3 length equals 13 residues. V lost 4 bases, J lost 0 bases, and 8 bases lay in between. Per the germline V gene, CDR1 is SQVTM and CDR2 is ANQGSEA. The CDR3: CSVGGTSTDTQYF. In DNA form, the CDR3 reads TGCAGCGTTGGCGGCACTAGCACAGATACGCAGTATTTT.

For this clone: This CDR3 is also generated by other DNA sequences in the sample. The rearrangement uses TRBV7-9 and TRBJ2-1, with TRBD2 matching 11 bases. The ends lost 4 bases at V and 7 bases at J; junction bases unmatched: 6. The CDR3 runs to 15 residues. Germline V lookup: CDR1 SEHNR, CDR2 FQNEAQ (reference sequence). The CDR3 coding sequence is TGTGCCAGCAGCTCCCCGGGACTAGCGGCTAATGAGCAGTTCTTC. Protein sequence: CASSSPGLAANEQFF.

Only one count was recorded for this clone. The rearrangement joins TRBV4-2 to TRBJ2-5, with 10 bases lining up with TRBD1. This CDR3 contains 16 residues. Germline CDR1 reads LGHNA; CDR2 reads YNFKEQ. J gave up 5 bases and V 0 bases, and 6 bases lay outside the gene matches. CDR3 DNA: TGTGCCAGCAGCCAAGATCCGGGACAGGGGAGCGAGACCCAGTACTTC. It translates to CASSQDPGQGSETQYF.

J is TRBJ2-7 and V is TRBV10-1; D possibly uses TRBD1 or TRBD2 (5 bases each). Trimming took 6 bases from V and 3 from J, leaving 9 bases between them. This CDR3 has 12 residues. Germline V lookup: CDR1 WNHNN, CDR2 SYGVQD (reference sequence). The CDR3 loop reads CASSGDGYEQYF. For the CDR3, the DNA is TGCGCCAGCAGCGGGGACGGCTACGAGCAGTACTTC.

This chain uses TRBV27 with TRBJ2-3; weak D call: TRBD2 (7 bases). The CDR3 runs 16 residues. Germline V gene lookup returns CDR1 MNHEY and CDR2 SMNVEV (reference sequence). Between the trimmed V and J ends, which lost 2 bases and 1 base, there was a span of 13 bases. CDR3: CASSLGRGGRTDTQYF. The CDR3, as DNA: TGTGCCAGCAGTTTAGGCCGCGGGGGCCGCACAGATACGCAGTATTTT.

The genes are TRBV30 and TRBJ2-7, with unresolved D. V dropped 0 bases and J dropped 5 bases, with 8 bases sitting between them. CDR3 size: 12 residues. CDR1 is GTSNPN, CDR2 SVGIG, per germline (reference sequence). CDR3 sequence reads: CAWSVLTDEQYF. CDR3 DNA: TGTGCCTGGAGTGTACTAACCGACGAGCAGTACTTC.

This sequence joins TRBV27 and TRBJ2-6, with D hard to call. This CDR3 is built from 15 residues. The V gene's germline CDR1 is MNHEY and CDR2 SMNVEV (reference sequence). Trimming removed 1 base from V and 5 bases from J, with 9 bases in between. The chain's CDR3 is CASSLWNSWANVLTF. The DNA of the CDR3 is TGTGCCAGCAGTTTATGGAACAGCTGGGCCAACGTCCTGACTTTC.

The chain links TRBV29-1 to TRBJ2-7; no firm D call. V lost 2 bases, J lost 0 bases, and 8 bases lay in between. Germline V gives CDR1 SQVTM, CDR2 ANQGSEA. The CDR3 runs to 13 residues. The CDR3 DNA reads TGCAGCGTTGAAAAGGGCGACTCCTACGAGCAGTACTTC. This sequence encodes CSVEKGDSYEQYF.

The chain uses TRBV28 and TRBJ2-3, with D uncertain. Germline CDR1 reads MDHEN; CDR2 reads SYDVKM. The CDR3 runs to 15 residues. The ends were cut back, 3 bases at V and 2 bases at J, with 12 bases in the middle. The CDR3 bases are TGTGCCAGCAGTTTCATCGGCAAGACCACAGATACGCAGTATTTT. Amino acid sequence: CASSFIGKTTDTQYF.